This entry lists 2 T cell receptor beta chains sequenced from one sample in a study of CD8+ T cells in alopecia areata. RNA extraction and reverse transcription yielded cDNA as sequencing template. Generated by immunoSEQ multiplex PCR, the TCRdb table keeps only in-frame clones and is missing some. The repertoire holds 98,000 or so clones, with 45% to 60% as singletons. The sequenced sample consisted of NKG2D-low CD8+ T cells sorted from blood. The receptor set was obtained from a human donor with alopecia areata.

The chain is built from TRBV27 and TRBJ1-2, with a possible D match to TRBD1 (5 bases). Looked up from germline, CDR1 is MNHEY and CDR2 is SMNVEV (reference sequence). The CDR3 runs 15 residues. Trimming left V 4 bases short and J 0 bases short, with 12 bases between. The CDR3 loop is CASSSSGGTNYGYTF. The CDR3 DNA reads TGTGCCAGCAGTTCCTCCGGGGGTACTAACTATGGCTACACCTTC.

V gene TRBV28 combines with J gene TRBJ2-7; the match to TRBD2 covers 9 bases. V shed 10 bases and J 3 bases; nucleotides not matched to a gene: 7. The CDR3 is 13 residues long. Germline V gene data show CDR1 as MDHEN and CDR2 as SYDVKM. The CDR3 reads CATNSGRFYEQYF. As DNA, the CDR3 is TGTGCCACCAATAGCGGGAGATTCTACGAGCAGTACTTC.